This TCR beta chain emerged from a study of blood T cell repertoires in COVID-19. The data were produced by immunoSEQ multiplex PCR, yet TCRdb's version contains in-frame clones alone and is incomplete. The data show some 320,000 clones, about 90% seen once. The V gene lost 6 bases and the J gene lost 4 bases, with 15 bases spanning the gap. CDR1 SNHLY and CDR2 FYNNEI come from the germline V gene. This CDR3 spans 14 amino acids. Enrollees, about 18 to 89 years old, lived in 25 or so US areas. Participant-given clinical history determined each cohort assignment. Sequencing was done on a sample of PBMCs or T cells enriched from blood (not recorded which). This clonotype was obtained from a woman between 50 and 59 years old who had been exposed to COVID-19. The genes are TRBV2 and TRBJ1-2; D unresolved. In DNA form, the CDR3 reads TGTGCCAGCAGAGCGACGTCCCCTTTCTATGGCTACACCTTC. Translated, it gives CASRATSPFYGYTF.